Detailed here is one T cell receptor (beta chain). As yet, its antigen is unknown. TCRdb's copy holds only in-frame clones and misses some; the assay was immunoSEQ multiplex PCR. The sample has 130,000 to 150,000 clones, about 81% seen once. Deletions cut 2 bases from V and 5 bases from J, with 4 bases between. Per the germline V gene, CDR1 is SEHNR and CDR2 is FQNEAQ (reference sequence). There are 12 residues in the CDR3. These data originate in a study of T cell responses to AZD1222 COVID-19 vaccine. Points from the study as a whole: Reportedly, nearly half of unique spike TCRs recognized epitopes outside B.1.351/B.1.1.7 mutations. Spike-specific TCR breadth and depth rose after two AZD1222 doses. After the peak T cell response, and only then, were repertoires sampled.

V is TRBV7-9 and J is TRBJ2-1; no reliable D call. This TCR was sampled from an adult in good health. Source: peripheral blood, taken on day 0 of MenACWY control vaccination. As DNA, the CDR3 is TGTGCCAGCAGCTTATCACACAATGAGCAGTTCTTC. As protein: CASSLSHNEQFF.